Following are 2 T cell receptor beta chains from one sample sequenced in a study of regulatory T cells in long-lasting Graves disease. For TCR beta, libraries came from iRepertoire HTBI primers and Arm-PCR of CDR3 regions. TCRdb called the multiplex PCR reads again in MiXCR, with one record for every CDR3 protein. The table has a few hundred thousand distinct CDR3 sequences, 13% seen once. Described time point: newly diagnosed GD, antithyroid drugs for less than 3 months. PBMC-extracted RNA yielded the TCR library. These data also featured in a second study, about T cells in Graves' hyperthyroidism and ophthalmopathy.

The specimen was peripheral blood mononuclear cells (PBMCs), collected at new diagnosis, from a patient treated with antithyroid drugs. The receptors stem from a man aged 25 to 45 with Graves disease.

This clonotype was observed at least ten times. The J gene is TRBJ2-1, the V gene TRBV20-1; D ambiguous. The CDR3 has 13 amino acids. Germline values: CDR1 DFQATT, CDR2 SNEGSKA (reference sequence). The V end was cut by 1 base, the J end by 9 bases, with 13 bases between. CDR3 sequence (DNA): TGCAGTGCTAGAGTTCCCAGTTTCGGTGAGCAGTTCTTC. It codes for CSARVPSFGEQFF.

In this sample, this clonotype turned up many times. The chain couples TRBV12-3 or TRBV12-4 to TRBJ1-1; D not certain. CDR3 size: 13 residues. V was cut by 3 bases and J by 2 bases, with 7 bases left in between. The CDR3 DNA sequence: TGTGCCAGCAGTTTCCTCGTTAACACTGAAGCTTTCTTT. This translates into CASSFLVNTEAFF.